One and the same sample provided the 27 T cell receptor beta chains below, sequenced in a study of OX40 agonist ivuxolimab in advanced cancers. Sequencing used immunoSEQ multiplex PCR; TCRdb keeps in-frame clones, though not all of them. In the table there are more than 40,000 clones, 70% to 80% of which are singletons. The sequencing here drew on CD4+ or CD8+ T cells sorted from blood, taken in a trial of the OX40 agonist ivuxolimab. Receptor source: an adult with an advanced solid tumor such as melanoma, head and neck, liver or kidney cancer.

The rearrangement joins TRBV10-1 to TRBJ2-3; D gene unclear. The germline gives CDR1 WNHNN, CDR2 SYGVQD (reference sequence). The CDR3 is 14 residues long. Trimming removed 2 bases at V and 8 bases at J, with 14 bases between. CDR3 DNA sequence: TGCGCCAGCAGTGAGGGCACAAGGCTTGGTACGCAGTATTTT. The encoded protein is CASSEGTRLGTQYF.

The chain employs TRBV7-9 and TRBJ2-1; D unresolved. The ends were cut back, 2 bases at V and 8 bases at J, with 4 bases in the middle. Germline CDR1 SEHNR, CDR2 FQNEAQ (reference sequence). This CDR3 has 11 residues. CDR3 coding DNA: TGTGCCAGCAGCTTAAACGATGAGCAGTTCTTC. Translation gives CASSLNDEQFF.

This chain joins TRBV5-5 and TRBJ2-1; D not certain. With 3 bases removed from V and 7 bases from J, the gap between germline ends came to 14 bases. Germline lookup yields CDR1 SGHKS and CDR2 YYEKEE (reference sequence). This CDR3 is built from 14 residues. DNA for the CDR3: TGTGCCAGCAGCTCAAATCCCCCGCGGAATGAGCAGTTCTTC. Translation gives CASSSNPPRNEQFF.

This chain joins TRBV4-2 and TRBJ2-5; 14 bases map to TRBD2. This CDR3 region has 18 residues. V lost 4 bases, J lost 0 bases, and 7 bases stayed unmatched. Germline CDR1 is LGHNA and CDR2 is YNFKEQ. The CDR3 nucleotides are TGTGCCAGCAGCCCAGGGACTAGCGGGAGAGGGTACCAAGAGACCCAGTACTTC. It translates to CASSPGTSGRGYQETQYF.

In DNA form, the CDR3 reads TGTGCCAGCAGCTTCAGTGAGGAGACCCAGTACTTC. Translated: CASSFSEETQYF. The rearrangement links TRBV11-2 to TRBJ2-5; D not certain. CDR1 is SGHAT and CDR2 is FQNNGV in the germline V gene. The CDR3 totals 12 residues. V was shortened by 3 bases and J by 5 bases, with 7 bases between the two germline ends. The variable domain in full, completed from reference TRBV11-2 and TRBJ2-5, reads EAGVAQSPRYKIIEKRQSVAFWCNPISGHATLYWYQQILGQGPKLLIQFQNNGVVDDSQLPKDRFSAERLKGVDSTLKIQPAKLEDSAVYLCASSFSEETQYFGPGTRLLVL.

The CDR3: CASSSLGYEQYF. The CDR3 DNA follows: TGTGCCAGCAGCTCACTGGGCTACGAGCAGTACTTC. The chain recombines TRBV5-4 with TRBJ2-7; no clear D gene. The CDR3 covers 12 residues. V was shortened by 3 bases and J by 3 bases, with 7 bases between the two germline ends. CDR1 and CDR2 (germline): SGHNT, YYREEE (reference sequence).

The chain joins TRBV4-1 to TRBJ1-2; TRBD1 agrees at 7 bases. The CDR3 consists of 16 residues. Trimming removed 8 bases from V and 0 bases from J; junction bases left unmatched: 12. The germline gives CDR1 MGHRA, CDR2 YSYEKL. CDR3 protein: CASRDPRQGANYGYTF. In DNA, the CDR3 is TGCGCCAGCCGAGATCCGAGACAGGGAGCTAACTATGGCTACACCTTC.

This clone was observed a few times. CDR3 protein: CASSLSWDQPQHF. Here the CDR3 DNA reads TGTGCCAGCAGCTTATCCTGGGATCAGCCCCAGCATTTT. This chain links TRBV7-2 with TRBJ1-5, with no clear D. CDR1 is SGHTA, CDR2 FQGNSA, per germline. Trimming pared 2 bases from V and 5 bases from J, leaving 7 bases between. CDR3 size: 13 residues.

J is TRBJ2-4 and V is TRBV7-9; D unresolved. Germline V gene sequence: CDR1 SEHNR, CDR2 FQNEAQ (reference sequence). The CDR3 is made up of 15 amino acids. V was cut by 1 base and J by 2 bases, with 9 bases left in between. The CDR3 sequence is CASSLGGFSKNIQYF. The CDR3 nucleotides are TGTGCCAGCAGCTTAGGTGGGTTCTCCAAAAACATTCAGTACTTC.

V gene TRBV15 combines with J gene TRBJ2-1; 11 bases match TRBD2. J gave up 9 bases and V 5 bases, and 9 bases lay outside the gene matches. This CDR3 is built from 15 residues. Germline CDR1 is LNHNV and CDR2 is YYDKDF (reference sequence). This CDR3 is CATSRGLAGGTEQFF. In nucleotides, the CDR3 is TGTGCCACCAGCCGCGGACTAGCGGGCGGGACTGAGCAGTTCTTC.

The V gene is TRBV10-1, the J gene TRBJ1-4; TRBD1 aligns across 11 bases. The CDR3 has 15 amino acids. With V trimmed by 6 bases and J by 5 bases, 5 bases remained unmatched. CDR1 and CDR2 from the germline V gene are WNHNN and SYGVQD (reference sequence). CDR3 sequence (DNA): TGCGCCAGCAGCGACGGGACAGGGGGAAATGAAAAACTGTTTTTT. Protein product: CASSDGTGGNEKLFF.

CDR3 residues: CASSLARGTRGRNEQFF. The CDR3, as DNA: TGTGCCAGCAGCTTAGCGCGAGGGACCCGGGGTCGCAATGAGCAGTTCTTC. The chain uses TRBV7-8 and TRBJ2-1; D is perhaps TRBD1 or TRBD2 (5 bases each). The CDR3 covers 17 residues. CDR1 and CDR2 (germline): SGHVS, FQNEAQ. With 0 bases removed from V and 6 bases from J, the gap between germline ends came to 18 bases. Full variable domain (rest looked up from reference TRBV7-8 and TRBJ2-1): GAGVSQSPRYKVAKRGQDVALRCDPISGHVSLFWYQQALGQGPEFLTYFQNEAQLDKSGLPSDRFFAERPEGSVSTLKIQRTQQEDSAVYLCASSLARGTRGRNEQFFGPGTRLTVL.

V is TRBV11-2 and J is TRBJ2-5; 10 nucleotides align to TRBD2. CDR1 SGHAT and CDR2 FQNNGV come from the germline V gene. The length of the CDR3 is 14 residues. V shed 6 bases, J shed 11 bases, and the junction held 12 bases outside the gene matches. CDR3 nucleotides: TGTGCCAGCAGATTAACTAGCGGGATCACCCAGCAGTACTTC. Amino acid sequence: CASRLTSGITQQYF.

V is TRBV28 and J is TRBJ1-5; a possible D gene is TRBD1 (5 bases). Trimming removed 2 bases from V and 6 bases from J, with 11 bases in between. The CDR3 length is 14 residues. Per the germline V gene, CDR1 is MDHEN and CDR2 is SYDVKM. CDR3 nucleotide sequence: TGTGCCAGCAGTTTAAGGGGACGGGGTCAGCCCCAGCATTTT. Translated, it gives CASSLRGRGQPQHF.

The chain links TRBV4-1 to TRBJ2-2; D is possibly TRBD2 (7 bases). The ends were cut back, 4 bases at V and 5 bases at J, with 17 bases in the middle. Germline values: CDR1 MGHRA, CDR2 YSYEKL. This CDR3 has 16 residues. The CDR3 coding sequence is TGCGCCAGCAGCCGACCGGGACGGGGGGCAACCGGGGAGCTGTTTTTT. It is translated as CASSRPGRGATGELFF.

This sequence joins TRBV7-9 and TRBJ1-1; possible D gene TRBD1, 5 bases. V lost 2 bases to trimming and J lost 0 bases, with 10 bases between them. This CDR3 spans 15 amino acids. Germline CDR1 SEHNR, CDR2 FQNEAQ (reference sequence). CDR3 sequence: CASSLQRQLNTEAFF. The DNA of the CDR3 is TGTGCCAGCAGCTTACAGCGACAGCTGAACACTGAAGCTTTCTTT.

The chain couples TRBV11-2 to TRBJ1-3; possible D gene TRBD1, 5 bases. From germline, CDR1 is SGHAT and CDR2 FQNNGV. This CDR3 spans 16 amino acids. With 1 base removed from V and 0 bases from J, the gap between germline ends came to 10 bases. The CDR3 nucleotides are TGTGCCAGCAGCTTAGGACAGTCAACCTCTGGAAACACCATATATTTT. It is translated as CASSLGQSTSGNTIYF.

The rearrangement uses TRBV5-1 and TRBJ2-7; D ambiguous. Germline V gives CDR1 SGHRS, CDR2 YFSETQ. V was clipped by 3 bases and J by 1 base, with 11 bases between them. This CDR3 is 14 amino acids long. CDR3 residues: CASSSWTDSYEQYF. The CDR3 DNA sequence: TGCGCCAGCAGCTCCTGGACGGATTCCTACGAGCAGTACTTC.

The sample holds a few counts of this clone. The chain employs TRBV5-1 and TRBJ1-4; D gene ambiguous. In germline, CDR1 is SGHRS, CDR2 YFSETQ. The V and J ends lost 1 base and 3 bases respectively, with 10 bases between them. CDR3 length: 15 residues. The CDR3 region is CASSLTSAPNEKLFF. The DNA of the CDR3 is TGCGCCAGCAGCTTGACGTCAGCTCCTAATGAAAAACTGTTTTTT.

In this sample, this clone turned up a few times. This chain joins TRBV30 and TRBJ2-5; 10 positions agree with TRBD2. With 0 bases clipped from V and 5 bases from J, the junction kept 9 bases outside the gene matches. Germline V CDR1 and CDR2: GTSNPN, SVGIG (reference sequence). The CDR3 loop spans 16 amino acids. CDR3 sequence: CAWSVGLAGAGETQYF. DNA of the CDR3: TGTGCCTGGAGTGTTGGGCTAGCGGGAGCCGGGGAGACCCAGTACTTC.

This clone was picked up a small number of times. The chain joins TRBV29-1 to TRBJ1-5, with D possibly TRBD1 on 6 matching bases. In germline, CDR1 is SQVTM, CDR2 ANQGSEA. Trimming removed 2 bases at V and 6 bases at J, with 11 bases between. The CDR3 totals 13 residues. The CDR3 reads CSVESGGGQPQHF. The CDR3 DNA follows: TGCAGCGTTGAATCGGGAGGGGGTCAGCCCCAGCATTTT.

This chain links TRBV19 with TRBJ1-5; the D gene is possibly TRBD1 (6 bases). The CDR3 is 15 amino acids. Trimming took off 4 bases at V and 6 bases at J, with 16 bases between the two ends. Germline CDR1 reads LNHDA; CDR2 reads SQIVND (reference sequence). The CDR3 spells CASSTIGTWGQPQHF. The CDR3 nucleotides read TGTGCCAGTAGTACGATCGGGACATGGGGTCAGCCCCAGCATTTT.

J is TRBJ2-5 and V is TRBV7-8, with D uncertain. The germline CDR1 and CDR2 sequences are SGHVS and FQNEAQ. Between the trimmed V and J ends, which lost 6 bases and 4 bases, there was a span of 15 bases. This CDR3 is built from 14 residues. CDR3 in DNA: TGTGCCAGCAGTTATTATGGTGGCGGAGAGACCCAGTACTTC. Amino acid sequence: CASSYYGGGETQYF.

The chain combines TRBV2 with TRBJ2-7; TRBD2 matches at 14 bases. Germline V gives CDR1 SNHLY, CDR2 FYNNEI. The V gene end was trimmed by 5 bases and the J gene end by 4 bases; junction bases not matched to a gene: 4. CDR3 length: 15 residues. CDR3 loop: CASSLTSGRAYEQYF. CDR3 nucleotide sequence: TGTGCCAGCAGTCTGACTAGCGGGAGGGCTTACGAGCAGTACTTC. The whole variable domain, filled in from reference TRBV2 and TRBJ2-7, reads EPEVTQTPSHQVTQMGQEVILRCVPISNHLYFYWYRQILGQKVEFLVSFYNNEISEKSEIFDDQFSVERPDGSNFTLKIRSTKLEDSAMYFCASSLTSGRAYEQYFGPGTRLTVT.

The chain has TRBV19 and TRBJ2-1; a weak D match, TRBD2 (6 bases). The germline gives CDR1 LNHDA, CDR2 SQIVND (reference sequence). V was shortened by 6 bases and J by 9 bases, with 21 bases between the two germline ends. The CDR3 covers 15 residues. The CDR3 nucleotides read TGTGCCAGTAGGAAAAGGGGCGGGATGGGGGTTGAGCAGTTCTTC. Protein sequence: CASRKRGGMGVEQFF.

This sequence joins TRBV18 and TRBJ2-7; possible D gene TRBD2, 6 bases. Trimming pared 6 bases from V and 3 bases from J, leaving 18 bases between. Germline CDR1 KGHSH, CDR2 LQKENI. The CDR3 is 15 residues long. CDR3 in amino acids: CASSLEAGTVYEQYF. CDR3 DNA sequence: TGTGCCAGCTCCCTCGAGGCGGGGACGGTCTACGAGCAGTACTTC.

This clone was detected only a few times. This sequence joins TRBV7-3 and TRBJ2-3, with D possibly TRBD2 on 5 matching bases. The CDR3 is 13 residues long. Germline-derived CDR1 and CDR2 are SGHTA and FQGTGA. Deletions cut 6 bases from V and 6 bases from J, with 13 bases between. The CDR3 region is CASSLFEGDTQYF. The CDR3, as DNA: TGTGCCAGCAGTCTTTTCGAGGGTGATACGCAGTATTTT.